The entry that follows covers one T cell receptor (beta chain) sequence. These data come from a study of shared clonotypes between healthy human individuals. Overall study: Used for every donor were three CD4 naive, three CD4 memory, two CD8 naive and one CD8 memory plate.

The table came from immunoSEQ multiplex PCR; TCRdb's copy has only in-frame clones and leaves some out. The sample lists 550,000 to 650,000 clones; approximately 96% were seen once. Per germline, CDR1 MNHEY and CDR2 SVGAGI. CDR3 length: 15 amino acids. Trimming pared 0 bases from V and 3 bases from J, leaving 9 bases between. Positive CCR7 selection of CD45RO-negative cells yielded the naive CD8 cells, and terminally differentiated effector memory CD45RA+ cells were excluded. Sequenced sample: naive CD8+ T cells sorted from blood. The V and J genes are TRBV6-5 and TRBJ2-1; possible D gene TRBD1, 5 bases. This receptor was obtained from a woman in her twenties or thirties in good health. The CDR3 DNA reads as TGTGCCAGCAGTTACTCACAGGCCTACTACAATGAGCAGTTCTTC. Protein product: CASSYSQAYYNEQFF.